What follows is one T cell receptor (beta chain) and its context. The data derive from a study of control samples from healthy donors and cancer patients. The ends lost 5 bases at V and 3 bases at J; junction bases unmatched: 10. Germline V CDR1 and CDR2: ENHRY, SYGVKD. CDR3 length: 16 residues. This table comes from immunoSEQ multiplex PCR, and its TCRdb copy is limited to in-frame clones, with some not included. Here the sample spans 95,000 to 150,000 clones, less than 90% being singletons. Sequenced input: blood. The chain recombines TRBV10-3 with TRBJ2-7; 10 bases match TRBD1. This TCR came from a man aged 18 to 30 in good health. The CDR3 DNA reads as TGTGCCATCAGTACACCCGGGACAGGGGCGAACTACGAGCAGTACTTC. This encodes CAISTPGTGANYEQYF.